Included here is one T cell receptor beta chain sequence, with context. Its specificity is not known. The record originates from a study of T cells in Graves' hyperthyroidism and ophthalmopathy. Study-wide results and caveats: Most clonotypes expanded in thyroid above 0.001 were likewise present in blood.

V shed 4 bases and J shed 7 bases, with 11 bases lying between them. CDR1 is SGHDN, CDR2 FVKESK, per germline. The CDR3 has 13 amino acids. TCR beta CDR3 regions were amplified from RNA. The HTBI primer set drove a first-round RT-PCR of the TCR CDR3. TCRdb analysed the multiplex PCR reads with MiXCR anew, one entry per CDR3 protein. The top ten hold about a sixth of the sample, which has some 500,000 distinct CDR3 sequences, approximately 15% seen once. Cells are PBMCs isolated from 10 ml of fresh blood. The sequencing input was blood. The origin of this receptor is a woman aged 18-29 years with Graves' hyperthyroidism. The genes are TRBV14 and TRBJ1-3; no definite D call. The CDR3 sequence: CASSPVSWNTIYF. CDR3 sequence (DNA): TGTGCCAGCAGCCCCGTGAGTTGGAACACCATATATTTT.